Below, one T cell receptor (beta chain) is given with its context. The data stem from a study of shared T cell receptors in the human thymus. The assay was immunoSEQ multiplex PCR, and TCRdb's table has in-frame clones only and misses some. The sample has roughly 560,000 clones, about four fifths seen once. The CDR3 runs to 15 residues. Between the trimmed V and J ends, which lost 1 base and 4 bases, there was a span of 13 bases. Per the germline V gene, CDR1 is MGHRA and CDR2 is YSYEKL. This same sample was also part of a study on human thymus T cells. That work contributes: Resections were taken during corrective heart surgery, and the thymus tissue came from these. Reports from related research described highly overlapping thymic repertoires among unrelated individuals.

Sequencing was carried out using thymocytes. The rearrangement uses TRBV4-1 and TRBJ1-1; D is uncertain. This TCR came from a boy younger than two with a congenital heart defect. The CDR3 protein is CASSQVPRDFTEAFF. The CDR3 nucleotides are TGCGCCAGCAGCCAAGTGCCTCGGGATTTCACTGAAGCTTTCTTT.